The rows below give T cell receptor beta chains drawn from one sample of a study of control samples from healthy donors and cancer patients. Clones were read by immunoSEQ multiplex PCR, and TCRdb kept only the in-frame ones, dropping some. The table lists approximately 100,000 clones, approximately 90% of them singletons. Specimen: PBMCs. All receptors derive from a man between 60 and 70 years old with lung cancer. The CDR3 runs from the conserved cysteine through the conserved F or W. The D gene is left open where the match is weak. Part of the rows lack a size; the others show once, few, many or a class for expanded clones.

V gene: TRBV7-9
clone size: .
D gene: .
J gene: TRBJ1-6
CDR3 DNA: TGTGCCAGCAGCTTAGTACAGCTAAATTCACCCCTCCACTTT
CDR3 protein: CASSLVQLNSPLHF

V gene: TRBV7-6
clone size: once
D gene: TRBD2
J gene: TRBJ2-3
CDR3 DNA: TGTGCCAGCAGCTTAGCCCCTAGCGGGGGAATAGATACGCAGTATTTT
CDR3 protein: CASSLAPSGGIDTQYF

V gene: TRBV30
clone size: .
D gene: .
J gene: TRBJ1-2
CDR3 DNA: TGTGCCTGGAGTGTCATAGCAGGGTTCTATGGCTACACCTTC
CDR3 protein: CAWSVIAGFYGYTF

V gene: TRBV18
clone size: .
D gene: TRBD1
J gene: TRBJ1-6
CDR3 DNA: TGTGCCAGCTCACGAACGGGACAGGGTATTGCTTCACCCCTCCACTTT
CDR3 protein: CASSRTGQGIASPLHF

V gene: TRBV6-5
clone size: .
D gene: TRBD1
J gene: TRBJ1-2
CDR3 DNA: TGTGCCAGCATTGGGACAGGGACCTATGGCTACACCTTC
CDR3 protein: CASIGTGTYGYTF

V gene: TRBV6-6
clone size: .
D gene: .
J gene: TRBJ1-6
CDR3 DNA: TGTGCCAGCAGGGCCGGGCGCTCCTATAATTCACCCCTCCACTTT
CDR3 protein: CASRAGRSYNSPLHF

V gene: TRBV28
clone size: few
D gene: .
J gene: TRBJ2-1
CDR3 DNA: TGTGCCAGCAGTTTAGTCACAGAACTTTACAATGAGCAGTTCTTC
CDR3 protein: CASSLVTELYNEQFF

V gene: TRBV5-1
clone size: .
D gene: TRBD1
J gene: TRBJ2-1
CDR3 DNA: TGCGCCAGCAGCTTGGAGACAGGGGGCTATGAGCAGTTCTTC
CDR3 protein: CASSLETGGYEQFF

V gene: TRBV20-1
clone size: .
D gene: .
J gene: TRBJ2-7
CDR3 DNA: TGCAGTGCTAGTGATCTACATTACGAGCAGTACTTC
CDR3 protein: CSASDLHYEQYF

V gene: TRBV18
clone size: .
D gene: TRBD1
J gene: TRBJ2-2
CDR3 DNA: TGTGCCAGCTCACTGGGACAGGGGACCGGGGAGCTGTTTTTT
CDR3 protein: CASSLGQGTGELFF

V gene: TRBV24-1
clone size: .
D gene: TRBD1
J gene: TRBJ2-3
CDR3 DNA: TGTGCCACCAGTGACCCGCAGGGGGAAGGAGATACGCAGTATTTT
CDR3 protein: CATSDPQGEGDTQYF

V gene: TRBV6-5
clone size: .
D gene: TRBD2
J gene: TRBJ2-1
CDR3 DNA: TGTGCCACTAACCTTGCGGGGGGTTCTTACAATGAGCAGTTCTTC
CDR3 protein: CATNLAGGSYNEQFF

V gene: TRBV10-2
clone size: .
D gene: .
J gene: TRBJ1-5
CDR3 DNA: TGCGCCAGCAGCTTACAGGGCAATCAGCCCCAGCATTTT
CDR3 protein: CASSLQGNQPQHF

V gene: TRBV5-8
clone size: .
D gene: .
J gene: TRBJ1-1
CDR3 DNA: TGTGCCAGCAGCTTCGCATTGAACACTGAAGCTTTCTTT
CDR3 protein: CASSFALNTEAFF

V gene: TRBV15
clone size: .
D gene: .
J gene: TRBJ2-5
CDR3 DNA: TGTGCCACCAGCAGAGATTTGGGTACCGTCAAGACCCAGTACTTC
CDR3 protein: CATSRDLGTVKTQYF

V gene: TRBV7-8
clone size: .
D gene: TRBD1
J gene: TRBJ1-2
CDR3 DNA: TGTGCCAGCAGCTTGGGGACAGGGAGACTAGCTAACTATGGCTACACCTTC
CDR3 protein: CASSLGTGRLANYGYTF

V gene: TRBV7-2
clone size: .
D gene: .
J gene: TRBJ2-5
CDR3 DNA: TGTGCCAGCAGCTTCAAGGTAGAAGGAGACGTGACCCAGTACTTC
CDR3 protein: CASSFKVEGDVTQYF

V gene: TRBV7-2
clone size: .
D gene: .
J gene: TRBJ1-5
CDR3 DNA: TGTGCCAGCAGCTTTGCCGCAAGCAATCAGCCCCAGCATTTT
CDR3 protein: CASSFAASNQPQHF

V gene: TRBV6-1
clone size: .
D gene: .
J gene: TRBJ2-4
CDR3 DNA: TGTGCCAGCAGTGAAGCGCTTCGCGAGTTTTTATTAGCCAAAAACATTCAGTACTTC
CDR3 protein: CASSEALREFLLAKNIQYF

V gene: TRBV5-1
clone size: once
D gene: .
J gene: TRBJ1-2
CDR3 DNA: TGCGCCAGCAGCTGGGCCAATGACAGACCGGGGAATGGCTACACCTTC
CDR3 protein: CASSWANDRPGNGYTF

V gene: TRBV6-5
clone size: .
D gene: .
J gene: TRBJ2-5
CDR3 DNA: TGTGCCAGCAGTCGGGGACGTAAAGAGACCCAGTACTTC
CDR3 protein: CASSRGRKETQYF

V gene: TRBV18
clone size: .
D gene: .
J gene: TRBJ1-3
CDR3 DNA: TGTGCCAGCTCACCCGCGATCTCCCCTGGAAACACCATATATTTT
CDR3 protein: CASSPAISPGNTIYF

V gene: TRBV5-8
clone size: .
D gene: .
J gene: TRBJ1-1
CDR3 DNA: TGTGCCAGCAGCTGGAGGGGAAATCCAGGCACTGAAGCTTTCTTT
CDR3 protein: CASSWRGNPGTEAFF

V gene: TRBV10-2
clone size: few
D gene: TRBD2
J gene: TRBJ2-1
CDR3 DNA: TGCGCCAGCAGTGAAAGAGTGAGTAGCGGGCCCTACAATGAGCAGTTCTTC
CDR3 protein: CASSERVSSGPYNEQFF

V gene: TRBV29-1
clone size: few
D gene: .
J gene: TRBJ1-1
CDR3 DNA: TGCAGCGTTTTCCGACAGGTCGAAGCTTTCTTT
CDR3 protein: CSVFRQVEAFF

V gene: TRBV27
clone size: .
D gene: .
J gene: TRBJ2-7
CDR3 DNA: TGTGCCAGCAGTTATTCAGGGAAACTCTACGAGCAGTACTTC
CDR3 protein: CASSYSGKLYEQYF

V gene: TRBV6-6
clone size: .
D gene: .
J gene: TRBJ1-3
CDR3 DNA: TGTGCCAGCAAGCGTCCTTCCGGAAACACCATATATTTT
CDR3 protein: CASKRPSGNTIYF

V gene: TRBV24-1
clone size: .
D gene: .
J gene: TRBJ1-1
CDR3 DNA: TGTGCCACCAGTGACTCCCGGGGCACTGAAGCTTTCTTT
CDR3 protein: CATSDSRGTEAFF

V gene: TRBV11-2
clone size: .
D gene: .
J gene: TRBJ2-7
CDR3 DNA: TGTGCCAGCAGCGCCCCGGAGGGCTTACAACGCTACGAGCAGTACTTC
CDR3 protein: CASSAPEGLQRYEQYF

V gene: TRBV11-2
clone size: .
D gene: .
J gene: TRBJ1-4
CDR3 DNA: TGTGCCAGCAGCGCAACCGGGACACGCGCAACTAATGAAAAACTGTTTTTT
CDR3 protein: CASSATGTRATNEKLFF

V gene: TRBV6-6
clone size: .
D gene: TRBD1
J gene: TRBJ1-5
CDR3 DNA: TGTGCCAGCACTTTACGGGGACAGGGGGATCAGCCCCAGCATTTT
CDR3 protein: CASTLRGQGDQPQHF

V gene: TRBV3-1/TRBV3-2
clone size: .
D gene: .
J gene: TRBJ2-4
CDR3 DNA: TGTGCCAGCAGCCACGGGACTGTCAAGTACTTC
CDR3 protein: CASSHGTVKYF

V gene: TRBV6-1
clone size: .
D gene: TRBD1
J gene: TRBJ1-6
CDR3 DNA: TGTGCCAGCAGTGAGGAACAGGGGGGAACTATATATATGAATTCACCCCTCCACTTT
CDR3 protein: CASSEEQGGTIYMNSPLHF

V gene: TRBV29-1
clone size: .
D gene: .
J gene: TRBJ2-7
CDR3 DNA: TGCAGCGGAGGGACGGATTCCTACGAGCAGTACTTC
CDR3 protein: CSGGTDSYEQYF

V gene: TRBV7-3
clone size: .
D gene: .
J gene: TRBJ2-2
CDR3 DNA: TGTGCCAGCAGCTTATCCAGGGGGGTCAACACCGGGGAGCTGTTTTTT
CDR3 protein: CASSLSRGVNTGELFF

V gene: TRBV5-6
clone size: .
D gene: .
J gene: TRBJ1-2
CDR3 DNA: TGTGCCAGCAGCTTGGGGGGGCTCGGCTACACCTTC
CDR3 protein: CASSLGGLGYTF

V gene: TRBV7-8
clone size: .
D gene: TRBD2
J gene: TRBJ2-7
CDR3 DNA: TGTGCCAGCAGCCTCTCTAGCGGGCCGGGCCCATACGAGCAGTACTTC
CDR3 protein: CASSLSSGPGPYEQYF

V gene: TRBV7-9
clone size: .
D gene: .
J gene: TRBJ2-5
CDR3 DNA: TGTGCCAGCAGCCTAGGGACTCGCATCGAGACCCAGTACTTC
CDR3 protein: CASSLGTRIETQYF

V gene: TRBV6-1
clone size: .
D gene: .
J gene: TRBJ1-5
CDR3 DNA: TGTGCCAGCAGTGAAGCGCGGGTAGGGACACATCAGCCCCAGCATTTT
CDR3 protein: CASSEARVGTHQPQHF

V gene: TRBV6-6
clone size: .
D gene: TRBD1
J gene: TRBJ1-5
CDR3 DNA: TGTGCCAGCAGTTACCGGACAGGTTACAATCAGCCCCAGCATTTT
CDR3 protein: CASSYRTGYNQPQHF

V gene: TRBV5-1
clone size: .
D gene: TRBD2
J gene: TRBJ2-1
CDR3 DNA: TGCGCCAGCTCCCTAATGCGGGGGGTGAAGGATGAGCAGTTCTTC
CDR3 protein: CASSLMRGVKDEQFF

V gene: TRBV3-1/TRBV3-2
clone size: .
D gene: TRBD1
J gene: TRBJ1-1
CDR3 DNA: TGTGCCAGCAGCCCTCGACAGGGGAGCACTGAAGCTTTCTTT
CDR3 protein: CASSPRQGSTEAFF

V gene: TRBV5-1
clone size: .
D gene: TRBD1
J gene: TRBJ2-1
CDR3 DNA: TGCGCCAGCACCCCGGGACAGGGTCCCTACAATGAGCAGTTCTTC
CDR3 protein: CASTPGQGPYNEQFF

V gene: TRBV27
clone size: .
D gene: .
J gene: TRBJ2-1
CDR3 DNA: TGTGCCAGCAGACGCACAGCTTTTGAGCAGTTCTTC
CDR3 protein: CASRRTAFEQFF

V gene: TRBV5-1
clone size: .
D gene: .
J gene: TRBJ1-1
CDR3 DNA: TGCGCCAGCAGCTTGTTTTCCGCAGGAGGTGGCACTGAAGCTTTCTTT
CDR3 protein: CASSLFSAGGGTEAFF

V gene: TRBV7-9
clone size: .
D gene: .
J gene: TRBJ2-3
CDR3 DNA: TGTGCCAGCAGCTCTACCACCGAGAAAACAGATACGCAGTATTTT
CDR3 protein: CASSSTTEKTDTQYF

V gene: TRBV15
clone size: once
D gene: .
J gene: TRBJ2-3
CDR3 DNA: TGTGCCACCAGCAGAGATGGGAGCACAGATACGCAGTATTTT
CDR3 protein: CATSRDGSTDTQYF

V gene: TRBV5-6
clone size: .
D gene: TRBD1
J gene: TRBJ1-4
CDR3 DNA: TGTGCCAGCAGCTTGACAGGGGGGCCTGAAAAACTGTTTTTT
CDR3 protein: CASSLTGGPEKLFF

V gene: TRBV3-1/TRBV3-2
clone size: .
D gene: TRBD1
J gene: TRBJ2-5
CDR3 DNA: TGTGCCAGCAGCCGCCGGACAGGCGCCCAAGAGACCCAGTACTTC
CDR3 protein: CASSRRTGAQETQYF

V gene: TRBV6-1
clone size: .
D gene: TRBD1
J gene: TRBJ2-3
CDR3 DNA: TGTGCCAGCAGTGACAGGGGGTTCAGAACGGATACGCAGTATTTT
CDR3 protein: CASSDRGFRTDTQYF

V gene: TRBV11-3
clone size: .
D gene: .
J gene: TRBJ1-1
CDR3 DNA: TGTGCCAGCAGCTTAGTCGAGTCTGCCACTGAAGCTTTCTTT
CDR3 protein: CASSLVESATEAFF

V gene: TRBV29-1
clone size: .
D gene: .
J gene: TRBJ1-2
CDR3 DNA: TGCAGCGTTGAAGGACCCCGTGACGGCAGGGTGAACGGCTACACCTTC
CDR3 protein: CSVEGPRDGRVNGYTF

V gene: TRBV15
clone size: .
D gene: .
J gene: TRBJ1-5
CDR3 DNA: TGTGCCACCAGCAGAGGAACGACCAATCAGCCCCAGCATTTT
CDR3 protein: CATSRGTTNQPQHF